This T cell receptor beta chain was sequenced in a study of identical twins. TCRdb ran MiXCR on the 5' RACE reads and lists one entry per CDR3 protein. The data contain approximately 410,000 distinct CDR3 sequences, around 18% of them seen just once; the ten biggest clones take up around 12%. This CDR3 comprises 19 residues. CDR1 SGHRS and CDR2 YFSETQ come from the germline V gene. After removal of 4 bases from V and 0 bases from J, the junction contained 13 bases not matched to a gene. The chain is built from TRBV5-1 and TRBJ2-6; 7 nucleotides agree with TRBD2. The specimen sequenced was naive T cells sorted from blood. The sequence derives from a man aged 45-60 years in good health. Written as DNA, the CDR3 is TGCGCCAGCAGCCCAGAGAGCGGGATAAGAGGCTCTGGGGCCAACGTCCTGACTTTC. This encodes CASSPESGIRGSGANVLTF.